This T cell receptor (beta chain) was sequenced during a study of T cell repertoires in cytomegalovirus infection. On the study more broadly: Evidence of both CMV infection and a matching HLA type came from public TCR beta signatures.

Germline-derived CDR1 and CDR2 are SGHTA and FQGNSA. The ends were cut back, 7 bases at V and 8 bases at J, with 14 bases in the middle. The CDR3 consists of 13 residues. General observations from the study: HLA-C-restricted CMV-specific TCR beta clonotypes prevailed in the ex vivo response. Accumulated public TCR beta family frequency recognized individuals carrying CMV together with the relevant HLA.

TCRdb re-derived calls from the reads in MiXCR, one entry per CDR3 protein. The sample shows more than 400,000 distinct CDR3 sequences, more than 20% of them seen only once. Comment on this clonotype: Its antigen remains unknown.

The chain uses TRBV7-2 and TRBJ2-2; the D call may be TRBD1 or TRBD2 (5 bases each). This TCR derives from a human donor in good health (CMV status not recorded). Some clones in this sample may be carry-over from other donors' samples. The sequenced material came from PBMCs. The CDR3 loop reads CASTLLGAGELFF. As DNA, the CDR3 is TGTGCCAGCACCCTCCTCGGGGCTGGGGAGCTGTTTTTT.